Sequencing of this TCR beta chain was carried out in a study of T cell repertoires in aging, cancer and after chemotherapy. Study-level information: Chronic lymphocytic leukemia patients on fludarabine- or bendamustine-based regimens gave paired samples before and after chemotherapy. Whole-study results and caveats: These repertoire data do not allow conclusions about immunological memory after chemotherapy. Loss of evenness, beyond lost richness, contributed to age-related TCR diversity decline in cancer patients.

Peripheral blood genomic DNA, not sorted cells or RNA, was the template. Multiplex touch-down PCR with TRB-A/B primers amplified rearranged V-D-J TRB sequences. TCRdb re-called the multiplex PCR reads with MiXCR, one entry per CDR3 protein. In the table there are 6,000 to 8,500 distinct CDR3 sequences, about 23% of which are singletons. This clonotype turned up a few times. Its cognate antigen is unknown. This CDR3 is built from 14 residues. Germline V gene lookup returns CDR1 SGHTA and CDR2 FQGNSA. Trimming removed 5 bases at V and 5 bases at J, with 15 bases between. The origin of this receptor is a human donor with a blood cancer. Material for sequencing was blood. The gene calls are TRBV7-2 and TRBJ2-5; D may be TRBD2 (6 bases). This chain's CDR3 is CASSPASVGETQYF. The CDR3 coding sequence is TGTGCCAGCAGCCCGGCTAGCGTGGGGGAGACCCAGTACTTC.